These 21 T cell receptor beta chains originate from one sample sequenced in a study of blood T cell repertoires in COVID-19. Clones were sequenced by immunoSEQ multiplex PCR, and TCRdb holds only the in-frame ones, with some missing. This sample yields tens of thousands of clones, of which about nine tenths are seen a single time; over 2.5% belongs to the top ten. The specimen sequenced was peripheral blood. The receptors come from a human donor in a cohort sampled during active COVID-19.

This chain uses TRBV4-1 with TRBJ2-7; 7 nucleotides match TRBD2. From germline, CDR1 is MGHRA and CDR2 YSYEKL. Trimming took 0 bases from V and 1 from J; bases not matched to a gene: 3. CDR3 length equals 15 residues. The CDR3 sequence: CASSQETSSSYEQYF. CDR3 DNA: TGCGCCAGCAGCCAAGAGACTAGCTCTTCCTACGAGCAGTACTTC.

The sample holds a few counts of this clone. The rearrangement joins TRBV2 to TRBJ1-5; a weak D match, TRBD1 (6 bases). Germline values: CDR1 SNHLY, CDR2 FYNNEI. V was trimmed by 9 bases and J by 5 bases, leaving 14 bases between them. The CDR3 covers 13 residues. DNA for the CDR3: TGTGCCAGTAATTCGGGGGGCTATCAGCCCCAGCATTTT. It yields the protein CASNSGGYQPQHF. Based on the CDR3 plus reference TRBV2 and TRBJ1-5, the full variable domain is EPEVTQTPSHQVTQMGQEVILRCVPISNHLYFYWYRQILGQKVEFLVSFYNNEISEKSEIFDDQFSVERPDGSNFTLKIRSTKLEDSAMYFCASNSGGYQPQHFGDGTRLSIL.

The CDR3 is CSASQGLEAFF. The CDR3 DNA reads TGCAGTGCTTCTCAGGGCCTTGAAGCTTTCTTT. V usage is TRBV20-1 and J usage is TRBJ1-1, with a weak D call TRBD1 (5 bases). The V and J ends lost 5 bases and 7 bases respectively, with 11 bases between them. The CDR3 spans 11 residues. CDR1 and CDR2 from the germline V gene are DFQATT and SNEGSKA (reference sequence).

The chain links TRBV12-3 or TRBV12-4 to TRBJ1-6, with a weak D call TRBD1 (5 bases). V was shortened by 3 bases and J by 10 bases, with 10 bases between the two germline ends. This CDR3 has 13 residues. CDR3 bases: TGTGCCAGCAGTTTCCAGGGCTTGTCACCCCTCCACTTT. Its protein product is CASSFQGLSPLHF.

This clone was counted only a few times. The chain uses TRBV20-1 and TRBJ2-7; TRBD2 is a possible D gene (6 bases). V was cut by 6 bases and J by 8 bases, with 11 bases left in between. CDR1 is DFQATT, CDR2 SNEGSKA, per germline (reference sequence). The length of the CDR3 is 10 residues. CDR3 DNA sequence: TGCAGTGCCGGGAGACAGCAGCAGTACTTC. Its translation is CSAGRQQQYF.

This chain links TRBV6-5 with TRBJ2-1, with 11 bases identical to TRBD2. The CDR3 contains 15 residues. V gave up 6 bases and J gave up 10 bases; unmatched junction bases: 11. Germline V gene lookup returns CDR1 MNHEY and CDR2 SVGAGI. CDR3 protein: CASRTLTSGSQEQFF. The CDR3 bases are TGTGCCAGCAGGACCCTTACTAGCGGGAGTCAGGAGCAGTTCTTC.

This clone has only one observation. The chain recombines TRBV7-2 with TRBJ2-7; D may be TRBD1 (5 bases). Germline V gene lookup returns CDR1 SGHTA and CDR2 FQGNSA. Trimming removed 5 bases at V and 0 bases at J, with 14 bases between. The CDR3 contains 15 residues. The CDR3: CASSLDTFASYEQYF. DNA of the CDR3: TGTGCCAGCAGCCTGGACACCTTCGCCTCCTACGAGCAGTACTTC.

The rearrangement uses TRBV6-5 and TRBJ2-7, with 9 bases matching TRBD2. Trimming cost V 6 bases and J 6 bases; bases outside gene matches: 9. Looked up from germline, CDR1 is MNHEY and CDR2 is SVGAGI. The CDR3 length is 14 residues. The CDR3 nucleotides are TGTGCCAGCAGCGCCGGGACTAGCAAACTCGAGCAGTACTTC. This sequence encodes CASSAGTSKLEQYF.

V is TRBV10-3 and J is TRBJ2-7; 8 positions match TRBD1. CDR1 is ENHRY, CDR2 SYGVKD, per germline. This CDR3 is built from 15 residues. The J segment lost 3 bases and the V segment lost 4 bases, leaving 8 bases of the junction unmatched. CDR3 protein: CAISGRRDRNYEQYF. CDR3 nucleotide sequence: TGTGCCATCAGTGGACGCCGGGACAGGAACTACGAGCAGTACTTC.

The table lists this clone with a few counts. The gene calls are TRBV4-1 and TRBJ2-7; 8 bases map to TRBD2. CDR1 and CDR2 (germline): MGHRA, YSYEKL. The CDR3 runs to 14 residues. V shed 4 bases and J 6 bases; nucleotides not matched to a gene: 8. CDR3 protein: CASSLLKAGGEQYF. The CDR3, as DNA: TGCGCCAGCAGCCTCCTCAAGGCGGGGGGCGAGCAGTACTTC.

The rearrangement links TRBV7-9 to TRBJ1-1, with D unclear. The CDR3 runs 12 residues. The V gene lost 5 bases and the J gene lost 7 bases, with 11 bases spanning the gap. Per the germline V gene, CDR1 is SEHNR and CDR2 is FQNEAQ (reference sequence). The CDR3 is CASSETRIEAFF. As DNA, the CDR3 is TGTGCCAGCAGCGAGACTAGGATTGAAGCTTTCTTT.

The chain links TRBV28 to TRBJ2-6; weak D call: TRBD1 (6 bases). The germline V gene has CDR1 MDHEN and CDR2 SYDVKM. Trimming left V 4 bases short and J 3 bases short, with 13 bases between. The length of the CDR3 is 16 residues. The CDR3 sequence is CASSSTGTFGANVLTF. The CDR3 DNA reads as TGTGCCAGCAGTTCCACCGGGACATTTGGGGCCAACGTCCTGACTTTC.

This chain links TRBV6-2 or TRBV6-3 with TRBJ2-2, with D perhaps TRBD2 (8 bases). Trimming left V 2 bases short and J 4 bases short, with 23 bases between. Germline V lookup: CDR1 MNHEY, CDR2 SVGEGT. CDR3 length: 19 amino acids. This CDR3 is CASSYEFGGARGSTGELFF. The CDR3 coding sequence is TGTGCCAGCAGTTACGAGTTCGGGGGGGCCAGGGGGAGCACCGGGGAGCTGTTTTTT.

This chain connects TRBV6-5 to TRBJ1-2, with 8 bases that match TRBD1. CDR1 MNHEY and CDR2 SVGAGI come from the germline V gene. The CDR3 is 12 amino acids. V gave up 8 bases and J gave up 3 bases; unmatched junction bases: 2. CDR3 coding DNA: TGTGCCAGCTTACAGGGGGACTATGGCTACACCTTC. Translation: CASLQGDYGYTF.

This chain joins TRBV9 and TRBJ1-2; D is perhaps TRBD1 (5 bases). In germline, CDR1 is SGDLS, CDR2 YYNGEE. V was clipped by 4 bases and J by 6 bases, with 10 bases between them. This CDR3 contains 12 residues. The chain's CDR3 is CASSPDTDGYTF. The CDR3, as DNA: TGTGCCAGCAGCCCGGACACAGATGGCTACACCTTC.

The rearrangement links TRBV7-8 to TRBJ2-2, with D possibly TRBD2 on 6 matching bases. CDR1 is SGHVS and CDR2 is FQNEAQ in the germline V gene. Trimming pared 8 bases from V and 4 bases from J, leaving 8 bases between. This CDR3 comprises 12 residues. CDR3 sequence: CASRGFTGELFF. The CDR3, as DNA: TGTGCCAGCCGGGGGTTCACCGGGGAGCTGTTTTTT.

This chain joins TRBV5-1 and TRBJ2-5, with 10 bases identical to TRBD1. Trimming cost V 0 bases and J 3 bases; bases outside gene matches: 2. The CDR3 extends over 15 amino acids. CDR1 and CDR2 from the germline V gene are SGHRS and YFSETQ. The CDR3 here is CASSLAGQGEETQYF. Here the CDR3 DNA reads TGCGCCAGCAGCTTGGCCGGACAGGGGGAAGAGACCCAGTACTTC. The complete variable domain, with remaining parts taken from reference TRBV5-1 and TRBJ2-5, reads KAGVTQTPRYLIKTRGQQVTLSCSPISGHRSVSWYQQTPGQGLQFLFEYFSETQRNKGNFPGRFSGRQFSNSRSEMNVSTLELGDSALYLCASSLAGQGEETQYFGPGTRLLVL.

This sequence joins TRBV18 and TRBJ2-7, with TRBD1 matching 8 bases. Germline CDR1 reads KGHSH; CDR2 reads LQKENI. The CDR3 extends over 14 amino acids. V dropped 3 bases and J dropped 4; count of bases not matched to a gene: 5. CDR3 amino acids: CASSPQGADYEQYF. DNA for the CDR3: TGTGCCAGCTCACCCCAGGGGGCGGATTACGAGCAGTACTTC.

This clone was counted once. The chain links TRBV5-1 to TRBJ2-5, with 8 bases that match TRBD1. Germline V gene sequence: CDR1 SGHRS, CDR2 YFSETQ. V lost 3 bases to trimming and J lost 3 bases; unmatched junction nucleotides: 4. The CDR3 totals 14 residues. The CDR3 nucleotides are TGCGCCAGCAGCTGGGGGACAGGAGAAGAGACCCAGTACTTC. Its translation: CASSWGTGEETQYF.

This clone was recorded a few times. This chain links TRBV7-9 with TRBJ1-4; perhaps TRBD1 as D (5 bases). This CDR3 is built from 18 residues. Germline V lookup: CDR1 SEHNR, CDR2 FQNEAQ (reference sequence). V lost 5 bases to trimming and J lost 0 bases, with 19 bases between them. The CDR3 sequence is CASSAHRSGLATNEKLFF. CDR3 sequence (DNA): TGTGCCAGCAGCGCCCACAGGAGTGGGCTTGCAACTAATGAAAAACTGTTTTTT.

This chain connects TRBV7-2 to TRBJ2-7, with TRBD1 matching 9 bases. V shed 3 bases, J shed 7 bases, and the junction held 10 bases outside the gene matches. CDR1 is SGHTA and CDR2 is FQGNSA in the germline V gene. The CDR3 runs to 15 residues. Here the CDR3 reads CASSFPGQGGWEQYF. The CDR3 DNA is TGTGCCAGCAGCTTTCCGGGACAGGGTGGCTGGGAGCAGTACTTC.